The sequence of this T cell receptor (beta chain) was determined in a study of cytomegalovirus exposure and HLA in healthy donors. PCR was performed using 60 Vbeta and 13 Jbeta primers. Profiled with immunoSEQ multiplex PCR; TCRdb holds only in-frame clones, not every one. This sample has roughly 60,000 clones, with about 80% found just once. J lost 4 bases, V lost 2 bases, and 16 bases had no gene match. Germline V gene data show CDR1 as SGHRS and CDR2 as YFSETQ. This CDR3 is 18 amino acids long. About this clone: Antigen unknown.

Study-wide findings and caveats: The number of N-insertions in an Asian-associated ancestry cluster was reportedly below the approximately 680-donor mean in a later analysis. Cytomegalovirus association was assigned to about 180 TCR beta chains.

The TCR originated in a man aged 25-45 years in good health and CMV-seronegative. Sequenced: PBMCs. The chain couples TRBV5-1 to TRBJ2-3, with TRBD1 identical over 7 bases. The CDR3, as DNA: TGCGCCAGCAGCTTCAGACCAGGGACAGAGGTTTTCTCAGATACGCAGTATTTT. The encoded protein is CASSFRPGTEVFSDTQYF.